This TCR beta chain was profiled in a study of follicular helper T cells after annual influenza vaccination (dated by TCRdb to 2016 to 2017). Concerning the study at large: Blood was collected on days 0, 7 and 28 after each seasonal influenza vaccination. Some subjects were followed across successive annual vaccinations spanning the 2013-2014, 2014-2015 and 2015-2016 seasons to study recall of cTfh clones. One week after vaccination, a second recruited cohort of approximately twelve subjects (Table S1) displayed a similar ICOS+CD38+ cTfh response. Six subjects had multi-year samples: four covered two vaccination seasons and two covered three seasons. The 2013-2014 samples were cryopreserved, while the 2015 samples were processed right after collection.

Here V drops 1 base and J drops 6 bases, and the junction holds 7 bases not matched to any gene. CDR1 and CDR2, looked up from the germline V gene, are MDHEN and SYDVKM. The CDR3, from cysteine to phenylalanine, totals 15 residues. Only the CDR3 region is kept as DNA, spanning 45 bases read in frame from base 1. The meaning of the sample's time point label: 2015-2016 season, pre-vaccination. Adults received seasonal inactivated influenza vaccine (Fluvarix), and TCRB sequencing tracked sorted blood CD4 subsets before and after vaccination. To be eligible, subjects had to be community-dwelling and could not have received an influenza vaccine during the previous 6 months. Exclusions included influenza vaccine contraindications, substance abuse, HIV/AIDS, active malignancy, immunomodulatory medication and active illness such as respiratory infection. Per time point, between roughly 40 and 110 mL of blood was sampled. Non-naive CD4+CXCR5+PD-1+ cells were defined as circulating Tfh and were sorted into two fractions, ICOS+CD38+ and ICOS-CD38-. Either Ficoll-Paque PLUS or SepMate separation was used to isolate PBMC. Cell subsets were sorted from PBMC on a BD FACS Aria before DNA extraction.

Regarding this clone: The antigen it recognizes is unknown. No qualities accompany the bases; no much larger clone lies one base away.

Receptors were amplified or captured by the immunoSEQ multiplex PCR assay. Adaptive Biotechnologies handled the TCRB amplification, library preparation, sequencing and preliminary bioinformatics at Survey level resolution. For TCRB sequencing, genomic DNA from sorted cTfh populations was amplified by multiplex PCR. For the original study's pipeline: In R, clonality was calculated as 1 minus the normalized Shannon entropy, and the Gini index was computed using the R package ineq. Overlap score was defined as the summed counts of shared sequences divided by the total counts of all sequences in both compared samples. The significance of shared clonotypes was tested with Fisher's exact test, assuming a theoretical repertoire of 10^7 TCRB sequences. As stored in TCRdb, this immuneACCESS dataset retains in-frame rearrangements with V and J assigned. A fraction of the clones does not appear; measured against another copy, unresolved V genes explain less than half of the discrepancy, and the remainder lacks a known reason. The DNA was the basis for D and trimming; V, J and clone size are from that table. The sample records around 720 clones, approximately 85% of which are singletons. The ten largest clones capture around 2.4% of the sample.

What the study reported, not specific to this receptor: ICOS+CD38+ cTfh clonality correlated with the frequency of that population, and its change correlated with the change in circulating plasmablast frequency. Day 7 ICOS+CD38+ clones were most often found later in ICOS-CD38- cTfh, suggesting that subset may serve as a memory reservoir. Successive annual vaccinations recalled a recurrent oligoclonal ICOS+CD38+ cTfh response that contained tetramer and AIM influenza-specific clonotypes. Productive TCRB sequences were recovered from only roughly 10-22% of analyzed cells, so rare clonotypes could not be sampled.

The source of this sequence is an adult who received the influenza vaccine. This receptor chain uses TRBV28 and TRBJ2-7; 9 middle bases align to TRBD2. The sequenced sample was CXCR5+ CD38- circulating T follicular helper cells from blood, obtained on the day of influenza vaccination. The sample's cell subset or site, from its label and the paper: circulating Tfh, non-naive CD4+CXCR5+PD-1+ (ICOS+CD38+ or ICOS-CD38-). In nucleotide form, the sequence is TGTGCCAGCAGTTTATCCCTAGCGGGAATGGGCGAGCAGTACTTC. It codes for CASSLSLAGMGEQYF. The CDR3, completed at both ends by the reference TRBV28 and TRBJ2-7 genes, gives the full variable domain DVKVTQSSRYLVKRTGEKVFLECVQDMDHENMFWYRQDPGLGLRLIYFSYDVKMKEKGDIPEGYSVSREKKERFSLILESASTNQTSMYLCASSLSLAGMGEQYFGPGTRLTVT.